The following is a T cell receptor beta chain sequence with its context. Its antigen is unknown. Its ends do not fully match the called genes, so a read error is possible. Time point specified: persistent/refractory GD, antithyroid drugs over 5 years with positive TRAb. RNA isolated from PBMCs was used to make the TCR library. The data derive from a study of regulatory T cells in long-lasting Graves disease. The CDR3 length is 17 residues. The germline CDR1 and CDR2 sequences are MNHEY and SVGAGI. Overall study results and limits: There were preferences for TRBV28, TRBJ1-2 and TRBJ2-5 in persistent disease.

iRepertoire HTBI primers and Arm-PCR of CDR3 regions built TCR beta libraries. TCRdb recomputed calls from the multiplex PCR reads with MiXCR, one row per CDR3 protein. This table has about 420,000 distinct CDR3 sequences, less than 25% appearing once. The sample consisted of peripheral blood mononuclear cells (PBMCs), taken when the disease was refractory, from a patient treated with antithyroid drugs. The chain combines TRBV6-5 with TRBJ1-5; possible D gene TRBD1, 5 bases. The source is a female donor with Graves disease. This CDR3 reads CASSWGRDGLSDQPQHF. In DNA form, the CDR3 reads TGTGCCAGCAGTTGGGGCAGAGACGGCCTTAGCGATCAGCCCCAGCATTTT.